The 12 T cell receptor beta chains reported below all come from one sample, sequenced in a study of beta chain features in type 1 diabetes. Reverse transcription of all isolated RNA meant that expressed TCRB transcripts were sequenced. This table comes from immunoSEQ multiplex PCR, and its TCRdb copy is limited to in-frame clones, with some not included. The sample yields around 250,000 clones, less than 35% seen once. The sequencing input was central memory CD4+ T cells from blood. The receptors were gathered from a young man in good health.

V usage is TRBV5-1 and J usage is TRBJ2-1, with TRBD1 matching 9 bases. CDR1 is SGHRS and CDR2 is YFSETQ in the germline V gene. The CDR3 length is 13 residues. With V trimmed by 4 bases and J by 9 bases, 5 bases remained unmatched. CDR3 bases: TGCGCCAGCAGCGCGGGACAGGGTGGTGAGCAGTTCTTC. Its protein is CASSAGQGGEQFF.

The rearrangement uses TRBV10-3 and TRBJ2-3, with D possibly TRBD2 on 6 matching bases. CDR3 length: 13 residues. CDR1 is ENHRY and CDR2 is SYGVKD in the germline V gene. The V and J ends lost 11 bases and 3 bases respectively, with 15 bases between them. CDR3 DNA sequence: TGTGCCGCTCGCGGCGGGATGACAGATACGCAGTATTTT. This gives the protein CAARGGMTDTQYF.

The chain uses TRBV19 and TRBJ2-2; D is unresolved. This CDR3 is built from 14 residues. Germline V gene data show CDR1 as LNHDA and CDR2 as SQIVND (reference sequence). Trimming removed 10 bases from V and 0 bases from J, with 12 bases in between. CDR3 amino acids: CATVRGPNTGELFF. CDR3 sequence (DNA): TGTGCCACCGTCCGAGGTCCGAACACCGGGGAGCTGTTTTTT.

The J gene is TRBJ2-7, the V gene TRBV15; tentative D call: TRBD1 (6 bases). The CDR3 covers 14 residues. The V gene lost 4 bases and the J gene lost 0 bases, with 10 bases spanning the gap. CDR1 is LNHNV and CDR2 is YYDKDF in the germline V gene (reference sequence). The CDR3 here is CATSNRDNSYEQYF. The DNA for the CDR3 is TGTGCCACCAGCAACCGGGACAACTCCTACGAGCAGTACTTC. The complete variable domain, with remaining parts taken from reference TRBV15 and TRBJ2-7, reads DAMVIQNPRYQVTQFGKPVTLSCSQTLNHNVMYWYQQKSSQAPKLLFHYYDKDFNNEADTPDNFQSRRPNTSFCFLDIRSPGLGDTAMYLCATSNRDNSYEQYFGPGTRLTVT.

The chain carries TRBV5-6 and TRBJ1-2, with D perhaps matching TRBD1 (6 bases). This CDR3 comprises 15 residues. The germline gives CDR1 SGHDT, CDR2 YYEEEE. The V gene lost 4 bases and the J gene lost 0 bases, with 13 bases spanning the gap. The CDR3 bases are TGTGCCAGCAGCCCTGGGGGGCCAACTAACTATGGCTACACCTTC. It is translated as CASSPGGPTNYGYTF.

The rearrangement links TRBV5-1 to TRBJ2-1; D may be TRBD2 (6 bases). The germline V gene has CDR1 SGHRS and CDR2 YFSETQ. V shed 2 bases and J shed 4 bases, with 10 bases lying between them. The CDR3 covers 14 residues. CDR3 protein: CASSFDGLYNEQFF. The DNA for the CDR3 is TGCGCCAGCAGCTTTGACGGACTATACAATGAGCAGTTCTTC.

The chain recombines TRBV5-1 with TRBJ2-5; TRBD1 might be the D (6 bases). This CDR3 region has 15 residues. The V end was cut by 1 base, the J end by 0 bases, with 10 bases between. Germline V gives CDR1 SGHRS, CDR2 YFSETQ. The CDR3 region is CASSLIGQNQETQYF. The CDR3 nucleotides are TGCGCCAGCAGCTTGATCGGACAGAACCAAGAGACCCAGTACTTC.

This clone turned up a few times. This chain uses TRBV28 with TRBJ2-1; 9 positions agree with TRBD2. V lost 1 base, J lost 5 bases, and 3 bases stayed unmatched. The CDR3 loop spans 15 amino acids. Looked up from germline, CDR1 is MDHEN and CDR2 is SYDVKM. In nucleotides, the CDR3 is TGTGCCAGCAGTTTATTTGCGGGGGGGCACAATGAGCAGTTCTTC. This encodes CASSLFAGGHNEQFF.

This clone has just a few counts. The gene calls are TRBV18 and TRBJ2-1, with D uncertain. Germline CDR1 is KGHSH and CDR2 is LQKENI. The V and J ends lost 3 bases and 6 bases respectively, with 6 bases between them. The CDR3 has 12 amino acids. The CDR3 sequence: CASSPLGNEQFF. CDR3 bases: TGTGCCAGCTCACCTTTGGGCAATGAGCAGTTCTTC.

A few counts support this clone. This chain uses TRBV19 with TRBJ2-7; TRBD1 matches 10 bases. Germline values: CDR1 LNHDA, CDR2 SQIVND (reference sequence). This CDR3 contains 16 residues. With 3 bases clipped from V and 5 bases from J, the junction kept 10 bases outside the gene matches. CDR3 DNA sequence: TGTGCCAGTAGTATCATGAGGGACAGGGGAGTCCACGAGCAGTACTTC. It translates to CASSIMRDRGVHEQYF.

The CDR3 reads CASSPRAGGKETQYF. The CDR3, as DNA: TGTGCCAGCAGTCCCCGTGCGGGGGGGAAAGAGACCCAGTACTTC. The V call is TRBV25-1, the J call TRBJ2-5; 9 bases line up with TRBD2. From germline, CDR1 is MGHDK and CDR2 SYGVNS. Unmatched junction bases numbered 7, after V lost 5 bases and J lost 3 bases. The CDR3 contains 15 residues.

This clone was seen a handful of times. The V gene is TRBV7-8, the J gene TRBJ1-2; no firm D call. This CDR3 comprises 15 residues. Trimming removed 1 base at V and 4 bases at J, with 13 bases between. Germline V lookup: CDR1 SGHVS, CDR2 FQNEAQ. CDR3 nucleotides: TGTGCCAGCAGCTTAGATGAGGGATCTGGCTATGGCTACACCTTC. It yields the protein CASSLDEGSGYGYTF.